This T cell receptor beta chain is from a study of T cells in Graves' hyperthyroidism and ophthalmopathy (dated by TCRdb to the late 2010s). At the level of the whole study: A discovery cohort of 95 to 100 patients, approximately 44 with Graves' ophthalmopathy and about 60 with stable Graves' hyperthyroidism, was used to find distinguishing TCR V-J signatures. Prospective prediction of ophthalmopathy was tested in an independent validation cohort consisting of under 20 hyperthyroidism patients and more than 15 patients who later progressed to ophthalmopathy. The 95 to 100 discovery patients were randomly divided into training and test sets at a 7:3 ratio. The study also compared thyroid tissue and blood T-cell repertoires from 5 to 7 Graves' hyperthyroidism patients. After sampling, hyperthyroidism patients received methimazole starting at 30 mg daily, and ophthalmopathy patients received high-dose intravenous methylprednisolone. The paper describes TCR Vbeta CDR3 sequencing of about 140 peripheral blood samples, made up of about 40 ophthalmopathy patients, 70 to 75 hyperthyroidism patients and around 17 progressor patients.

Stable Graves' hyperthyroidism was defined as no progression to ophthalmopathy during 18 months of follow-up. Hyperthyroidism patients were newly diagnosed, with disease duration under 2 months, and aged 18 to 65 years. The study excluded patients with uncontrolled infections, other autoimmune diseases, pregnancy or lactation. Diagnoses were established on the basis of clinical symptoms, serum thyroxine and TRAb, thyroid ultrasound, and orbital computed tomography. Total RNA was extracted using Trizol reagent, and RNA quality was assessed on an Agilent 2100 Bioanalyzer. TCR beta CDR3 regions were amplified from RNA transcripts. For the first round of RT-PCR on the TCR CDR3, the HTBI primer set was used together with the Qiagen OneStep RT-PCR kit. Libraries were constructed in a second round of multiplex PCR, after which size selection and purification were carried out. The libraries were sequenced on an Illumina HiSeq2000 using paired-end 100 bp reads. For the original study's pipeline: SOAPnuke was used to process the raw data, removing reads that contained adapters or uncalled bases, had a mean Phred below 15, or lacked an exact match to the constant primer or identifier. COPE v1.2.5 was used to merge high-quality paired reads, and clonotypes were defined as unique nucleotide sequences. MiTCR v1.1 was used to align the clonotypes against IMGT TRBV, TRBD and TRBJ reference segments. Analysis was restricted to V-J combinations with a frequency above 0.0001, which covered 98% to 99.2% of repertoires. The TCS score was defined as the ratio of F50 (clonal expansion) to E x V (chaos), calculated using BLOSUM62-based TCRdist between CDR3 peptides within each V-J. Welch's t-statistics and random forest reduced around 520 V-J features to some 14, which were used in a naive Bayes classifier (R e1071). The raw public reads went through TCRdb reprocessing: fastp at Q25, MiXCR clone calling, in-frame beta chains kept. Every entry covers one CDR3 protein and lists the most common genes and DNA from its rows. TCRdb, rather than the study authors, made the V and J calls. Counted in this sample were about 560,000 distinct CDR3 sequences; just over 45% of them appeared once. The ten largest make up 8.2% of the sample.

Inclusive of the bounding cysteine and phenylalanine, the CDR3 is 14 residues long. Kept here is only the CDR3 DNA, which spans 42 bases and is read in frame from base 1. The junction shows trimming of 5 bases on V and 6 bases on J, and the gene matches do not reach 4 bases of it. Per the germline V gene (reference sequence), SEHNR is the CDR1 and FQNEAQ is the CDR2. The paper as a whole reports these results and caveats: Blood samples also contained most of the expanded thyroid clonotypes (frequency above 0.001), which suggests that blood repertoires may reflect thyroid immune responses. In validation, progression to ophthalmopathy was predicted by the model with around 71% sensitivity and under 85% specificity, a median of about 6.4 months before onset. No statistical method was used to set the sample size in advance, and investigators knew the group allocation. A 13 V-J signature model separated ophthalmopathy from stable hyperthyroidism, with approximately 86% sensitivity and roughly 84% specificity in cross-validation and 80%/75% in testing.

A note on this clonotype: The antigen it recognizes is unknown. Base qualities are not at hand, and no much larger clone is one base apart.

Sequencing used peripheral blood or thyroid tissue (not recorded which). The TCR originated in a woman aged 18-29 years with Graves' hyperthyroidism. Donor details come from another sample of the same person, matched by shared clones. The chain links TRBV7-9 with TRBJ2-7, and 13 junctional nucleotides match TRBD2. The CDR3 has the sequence CASSRGLAGCEQYF. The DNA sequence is TGTGCCAGCAGCCGGGGACTAGCGGGGTGCGAGCAGTACTTC.